Shown below are 3 T cell receptor beta chains from a single sample sequenced in a study of cytomegalovirus exposure and HLA in healthy donors. The PCR used 60 Vbeta and 13 Jbeta primers. Using immunoSEQ multiplex PCR, the repertoire was profiled, and TCRdb retains in-frame clones only, with some absent. The sample lists about 140,000 clones; 70% to 80% were seen once. The sample comprised PBMCs. The origin of the receptors is a woman aged 50 to 60 in good health and CMV-seronegative.

The V and J genes are TRBV4-2 and TRBJ2-7, with a tentative D call TRBD1 (6 bases). V dropped 6 bases and J dropped 6 bases, with 9 bases sitting between them. Germline-derived CDR1 and CDR2 are LGHNA and YNFKEQ. This CDR3 is built from 11 residues. The CDR3 DNA sequence: TGTGCCAGCAGTCGAGGGGGCGAGCAGTACTTC. Its protein is CASSRGGEQYF.

The J gene is TRBJ2-7, the V gene TRBV4-1; TRBD1 matches at 8 bases. V lost 0 bases, J lost 4 bases, and 8 bases stayed unmatched. This CDR3 comprises 16 residues. CDR1 and CDR2 (germline): MGHRA, YSYEKL. The CDR3 coding sequence is TGCGCCAGCAGCCAAGATAGACGGACAGGGCAGTACGAGCAGTACTTC. Translating it yields CASSQDRRTGQYEQYF.

CDR3 region: CASSHRQGRANEKLFF. Written as DNA, the CDR3 is TGCGCCAGCAGCCACAGACAGGGGCGGGCTAATGAAAAACTGTTTTTT. The chain joins TRBV4-1 to TRBJ1-4, with 8 bases aligning to TRBD1. This CDR3 has 16 amino acids. Unmatched junction bases numbered 6, after V lost 3 bases and J lost 3 bases. Germline V lookup: CDR1 MGHRA, CDR2 YSYEKL.